The 20 T cell receptor beta chains presented below share a single source sample, sequenced in a study of control samples from healthy donors and cancer patients. Sequencing used immunoSEQ multiplex PCR; TCRdb keeps in-frame clones, though not all of them. The sample includes roughly 200,000 clones, roughly nine tenths of them seen just once. Sample: blood. The receptor set was obtained from a man younger than 45 in good health.

The rearrangement links TRBV6-1 to TRBJ2-7; D not resolved. With 3 bases removed from V and 0 bases from J, the gap between germline ends came to 12 bases. This CDR3 contains 15 residues. Per germline, CDR1 MNHNS and CDR2 SASEGT. The CDR3 DNA reads TGTGCCAGCAGTGAGGGAATCGATAGCTCCTACGAGCAGTACTTC. The encoded protein is CASSEGIDSSYEQYF.

The sample holds a few counts of this clone. The chain carries TRBV5-1 and TRBJ2-2; 8 bases map to TRBD1. Per germline, CDR1 SGHRS and CDR2 YFSETQ. V shed 4 bases and J 7 bases; nucleotides not matched to a gene: 3. The CDR3 contains 13 residues. The CDR3 here is CASSVQGDGELFF. CDR3 sequence (DNA): TGCGCCAGCAGCGTACAGGGGGACGGGGAGCTGTTTTTT.

The rearrangement joins TRBV15 to TRBJ2-7, with D unclear. CDR1 is LNHNV and CDR2 is YYDKDF in the germline V gene (reference sequence). The germline V and J ends were trimmed by 9 bases and 6 bases, with 9 bases remaining between them. The CDR3 totals 10 residues. As DNA, the CDR3 is TGTGCCACGAACTCAGGCGAGCAGTACTTC. Amino acids: CATNSGEQYF.

The chain couples TRBV15 to TRBJ1-5, with a tentative D call TRBD1 (5 bases). CDR3 length: 14 amino acids. V was trimmed by 6 bases and J by 2 bases, leaving 11 bases between them. Germline-derived CDR1 and CDR2 are LNHNV and YYDKDF (reference sequence). CDR3: CATSSQGGNQPQHF. The DNA of the CDR3 is TGTGCCACCAGTTCCCAGGGTGGCAATCAGCCCCAGCATTTT.

The CDR3 spells CASSYRTSGHTEAFF. CDR3 nucleotide sequence: TGTGCCAGCAGTTACAGAACATCGGGGCACACTGAAGCTTTCTTT. V and J are TRBV6-6 and TRBJ1-1; possible D gene TRBD1, 5 bases. Germline assignment: CDR1 MNHNY and CDR2 SVGAGI (reference sequence). The CDR3 spans 15 residues. V lost 2 bases, J lost 3 bases, and 13 bases lay in between.

V usage is TRBV11-2 and J usage is TRBJ2-7; 7 nucleotides line up with TRBD1. V gave up 5 bases and J gave up 3 bases; unmatched junction bases: 10. From germline, CDR1 is SGHAT and CDR2 FQNNGV. The CDR3 sequence is 15 residues long. DNA for the CDR3: TGTGCCAGCAGCCCCACGGACAGGCGCAGCTACGAGCAGTACTTC. Translated, it gives CASSPTDRRSYEQYF. The entire variable domain, with the rest obtained from reference TRBV11-2 and TRBJ2-7, is as follows: EAGVAQSPRYKIIEKRQSVAFWCNPISGHATLYWYQQILGQGPKLLIQFQNNGVVDDSQLPKDRFSAERLKGVDSTLKIQPAKLEDSAVYLCASSPTDRRSYEQYFGPGTRLTVT.

The sample holds one count of this clone. The chain links TRBV19 to TRBJ2-2; 12 positions match TRBD1. The CDR3 spans 18 residues. Germline V gene data show CDR1 as LNHDA and CDR2 as SQIVND (reference sequence). Trimming at V came to 6 bases and at J to 0 bases, leaving 8 bases not matched to a gene. The CDR3 spells CASRMGGQGAPNTGELFF. The CDR3 DNA follows: TGTGCCAGTAGGATGGGGGGACAGGGGGCGCCGAACACCGGGGAGCTGTTTTTT.

The genes are TRBV13 and TRBJ2-7; D is possibly TRBD1 (6 bases). Per germline, CDR1 PRHDT and CDR2 FYEKMQ (reference sequence). The CDR3 length is 15 residues. Trimming removed 1 base at V and 1 base at J, with 11 bases between. CDR3 sequence (DNA): TGTGCCAGCAGCTTAGACAGGGAAAGTTCCTACGAGCAGTACTTC. Encoded protein: CASSLDRESSYEQYF.

The chain carries TRBV14 and TRBJ1-1; D ambiguous. Germline V gives CDR1 SGHDN, CDR2 FVKESK. V lost 4 bases to trimming and J lost 11 bases, with 20 bases between them. The CDR3 length is 14 residues. CDR3 sequence: CASSPPGYPFKAFF. CDR3 DNA: TGTGCCAGCAGCCCCCCCGGATACCCTTTTAAGGCTTTCTTT.

The genes are TRBV19 and TRBJ1-5; no firm D call. The germline V and J ends were trimmed by 5 bases and 0 bases, with 11 bases remaining between them. The CDR3 sequence is 15 residues long. Germline assignment: CDR1 LNHDA and CDR2 SQIVND (reference sequence). The CDR3 reads CASSQQLNSNQPQHF. In nucleotides, the CDR3 is TGTGCCAGTAGTCAGCAGCTAAATAGCAATCAGCCCCAGCATTTT.

The CDR3 sequence: CASSLERLGTEAFF. In DNA form, the CDR3 reads TGTGCCAGCAGCTTAGAAAGGCTTGGCACTGAAGCTTTCTTT. The J gene is TRBJ1-1, the V gene TRBV13; D is ambiguous. V lost 1 base to trimming and J lost 4 bases, with 10 bases between them. Germline CDR1 is PRHDT and CDR2 is FYEKMQ (reference sequence). This CDR3 is built from 14 residues.

Only one count was recorded for this clone. This chain connects TRBV7-9 to TRBJ1-4; D gene ambiguous. Germline V gene data show CDR1 as SEHNR and CDR2 as FQNEAQ (reference sequence). The germline V and J ends were trimmed by 5 bases and 0 bases, with 7 bases remaining between them. This CDR3 has 14 amino acids. The CDR3 sequence is CASSPQSTNEKLFF. The CDR3 nucleotides read TGTGCCAGCAGCCCACAGTCAACTAATGAAAAACTGTTTTTT.

V usage is TRBV5-8 and J usage is TRBJ2-4, with D possibly TRBD1 on 6 matching bases. V was cut by 1 base and J by 7 bases, with 15 bases left in between. The CDR3 runs to 15 residues. Germline lookup yields CDR1 SGHTS and CDR2 YDEGEE. The CDR3 DNA follows: TGTGCCAGCAGCTTGAACAGGGTGGGTGTGAACATTCAGTACTTC. Its protein product is CASSLNRVGVNIQYF.

This chain links TRBV4-1 with TRBJ2-5, with D perhaps TRBD1 (6 bases). The CDR3 consists of 17 residues. V dropped 6 bases and J dropped 2 bases, with 22 bases sitting between them. The germline CDR1 and CDR2 sequences are MGHRA and YSYEKL. The CDR3 is CASSHKETGPSQETQYF. DNA of the CDR3: TGCGCCAGCAGTCACAAGGAGACAGGACCTTCACAAGAGACCCAGTACTTC.

The chain carries TRBV19 and TRBJ1-2; possibly TRBD1 for D (5 bases). V was pared by 10 bases and J by 3 bases, with 18 bases between. The CDR3 consists of 14 residues. From germline, CDR1 is LNHDA and CDR2 SQIVND (reference sequence). The CDR3 coding sequence is TGTGCCACGTCTCAACCGGGACGGGACTATGGCTACACCTTC. It encodes CATSQPGRDYGYTF.

J is TRBJ1-5 and V is TRBV6-6, with D tentatively TRBD1 (5 bases). The CDR3 has 16 residues. Per the germline V gene, CDR1 is MNHNY and CDR2 is SVGAGI (reference sequence). The V end was cut by 7 bases, the J end by 0 bases, with 16 bases between. The CDR3 region has the DNA TGTGCCAGCAACCGACCGGGACGGGCTAGCAATCAGCCCCAGCATTTT. Translating it yields CASNRPGRASNQPQHF.

This chain links TRBV10-3 with TRBJ2-2; D is unclear. CDR1 is ENHRY and CDR2 is SYGVKD in the germline V gene. V was trimmed by 10 bases and J by 2 bases, leaving 20 bases between them. This CDR3 comprises 16 residues. The CDR3 DNA reads as TGTGCCACACGGACGGGTGTGAGCACCAACACCGGGGAGCTGTTTTTT. Its translation is CATRTGVSTNTGELFF.

The chain combines TRBV4-1 with TRBJ2-7; D is uncertain. Trimming left V 0 bases short and J 10 bases short, with 16 bases between. Germline loops: CDR1 MGHRA, CDR2 YSYEKL. This CDR3 has 14 residues. The CDR3 DNA sequence: TGCGCCAGCAGCCAAGAAGAGAGGTTTTCTGGCCAGTACTTC. Amino acids: CASSQEERFSGQYF.

The chain joins TRBV4-1 to TRBJ2-7; D gene ambiguous. The CDR3 length is 15 residues. V was pared by 5 bases and J by 0 bases, with 14 bases between. The V gene's germline CDR1 is MGHRA and CDR2 YSYEKL. The CDR3 sequence is CASSYSPDHSYEQYF. As DNA, the CDR3 is TGCGCCAGCAGCTACTCTCCGGACCACTCCTACGAGCAGTACTTC.

V is TRBV12-3 or TRBV12-4 and J is TRBJ2-3, with D unresolved. The germline V and J ends were trimmed by 2 bases and 3 bases, with 6 bases remaining between them. CDR3 length: 13 residues. The CDR3 here is CASSLRETDTQYF. In DNA form, the CDR3 reads TGTGCCAGCAGTTTAAGGGAAACAGATACGCAGTATTTT.